Below are 22 T cell receptor beta chains sequenced from a single sample in a study of blood T cells in healthy people across ages. Primers used in a second PCR of about 6 to 11 cycles were a sample-barcoded 5' primer and a J-beta primer mix. TCRdb passed the 5' RACE reads through MiXCR, listing each CDR3 protein once. The data hold hundreds of thousands of distinct CDR3 sequences, with over 45% observed a single time. Sequencing was performed on blood. The receptors come from a woman aged 55 to 70 in good health.

V is TRBV6-1 and J is TRBJ2-7, with D perhaps TRBD1 or TRBD2 (6 bases each). This CDR3 is 17 amino acids long. Germline V lookup: CDR1 MNHNS, CDR2 SASEGT. The V and J ends lost 2 bases and 9 bases respectively, with 26 bases between them. The CDR3 nucleotides read TGTGCCAGCAGTGAATTAAGTGGAGGGGGACCATTTGGTGTGCAGTACTTC. Translation: CASSELSGGGPFGVQYF.

J is TRBJ2-2 and V is TRBV24-1, with D perhaps matching TRBD1 (6 bases). Germline CDR1 reads KGHDR; CDR2 reads SFDVKD. The CDR3 runs 16 residues. V was clipped by 1 base and J by 0 bases, with 8 bases between them. CDR3 DNA: TGTGCCACCAGTGATTTTTACAGGGCGAACACCGGGGAGCTGTTTTTT. Residues: CATSDFYRANTGELFF.

This clonotype occurred a few times. The chain carries TRBV29-1 and TRBJ2-7, with no clear D. With 7 bases removed from V and 2 bases from J, the gap between germline ends came to 18 bases. The CDR3 is made up of 14 amino acids. Germline CDR1 SQVTM, CDR2 ANQGSEA. The CDR3 DNA reads TGCAGCGCCACGCGGACCGAAAACACCTACGAGCAGTACTTC. As protein: CSATRTENTYEQYF.

The chain couples TRBV7-2 to TRBJ2-1, with TRBD2 identical over 12 bases. Germline lookup yields CDR1 SGHTA and CDR2 FQGNSA. The CDR3 length is 15 residues. V lost 4 bases, J lost 7 bases, and 5 bases stayed unmatched. CDR3 amino acids: CASSSDGLAGNEQFF. The CDR3 DNA follows: TGTGCCAGCAGCTCCGATGGACTAGCGGGAAATGAGCAGTTCTTC.

This clonotype was picked up one time. The gene calls are TRBV12-3 or TRBV12-4 and TRBJ2-7, with D tentatively TRBD2 (5 bases). The V end lost 5 bases, the J end lost 7 bases, and 9 bases lay between the germline ends. The CDR3 loop spans 11 amino acids. The CDR3: CASSDYDEQYF. The DNA for the CDR3 is TGTGCCAGCAGTGACTACGATGAGCAGTACTTC.

This rearrangement joins TRBV28 to TRBJ2-4; D gene unclear. The tail of the sequence fits TRBJ2-7 better, so the J call may be wrong. The CDR3 sequence is 12 residues long. The germline V gene has CDR1 MDHEN and CDR2 SYDVKM. CDR3 in DNA: TGTGCCAGCAGTTACTACCCATACGAGCAGTACTTC. Translated, it gives CASSYYPYEQYF.

Many counts were recorded for this clonotype. The gene calls are TRBV18 and TRBJ2-7; 10 nucleotides align to TRBD1. The trim removed 3 bases at V and 2 bases at J, leaving 7 bases unmatched. CDR1 is KGHSH, CDR2 LQKENI, per germline. The CDR3 length is 16 residues. CDR3 region: CASSPPPGQGAYEQYF. The CDR3 nucleotides read TGTGCCAGCTCACCTCCTCCCGGACAGGGGGCCTACGAGCAGTACTTC.

The genes are TRBV6-1 and TRBJ1-2; 7 bases are shared with TRBD1. Trimming at V came to 6 bases and at J to 1 base, leaving 14 bases not matched to a gene. This CDR3 region has 17 residues. Germline V gene data show CDR1 as MNHNS and CDR2 as SASEGT. CDR3 nucleotide sequence: TGTGCCAGCAGGGACTTTCCGACAGGGACTCGTAACTATGGCTACACCTTC. This encodes CASRDFPTGTRNYGYTF.

With regard to this clonotype: Germline and junction disagree at one end, which may indicate a read error. The chain uses TRBV20-1 and TRBJ2-5; 8 bases agree with TRBD1. The V gene's germline CDR1 is DFQATT and CDR2 SNEGSKA (reference sequence). This CDR3 is 14 amino acids long. Here the CDR3 reads CSAAGQGMKETRYF. The CDR3 DNA reads as TGCAGTGCAGCTGGACAGGGAATGAAGGAGACCCGGTACTTC.

V usage is TRBV7-8 and J usage is TRBJ2-3, with TRBD1 as a possible D gene (6 bases). Germline lookup yields CDR1 SGHVS and CDR2 FQNEAQ. The CDR3 length is 14 residues. The germline V and J ends were trimmed by 1 base and 3 bases, with 8 bases remaining between them. The chain's CDR3 is CASSLDRATDTQYF. In nucleotides, the CDR3 is TGTGCCAGCAGCTTAGACAGGGCAACAGATACGCAGTATTTT. The entire variable domain, with the rest obtained from reference TRBV7-8 and TRBJ2-3, is as follows: GAGVSQSPRYKVAKRGQDVALRCDPISGHVSLFWYQQALGQGPEFLTYFQNEAQLDKSGLPSDRFFAERPEGSVSTLKIQRTQQEDSAVYLCASSLDRATDTQYFGPGTRLTVL.

This clonotype was found a few times. The chain couples TRBV7-2 to TRBJ1-6; D is possibly TRBD1 (5 bases). Trimming cost V 3 bases and J 9 bases, with 15 bases left between them. Per the germline V gene, CDR1 is SGHTA and CDR2 is FQGNSA. This CDR3 is built from 15 residues. The DNA of the CDR3 is TGTGCCAGCAGCTTCGGCGCAGGGAAGGTTTCACCCCTCCACTTT. Its translation: CASSFGAGKVSPLHF. Filled out from reference TRBV7-2 and TRBJ1-6, the complete variable domain reads GAGVSQSPSNKVTEKGKDVELRCDPISGHTALYWYRQSLGQGLEFLIYFQGNSAPDKSGLPSDRFSAERTGGSVSTLTIQRTQQEDSAVYLCASSFGAGKVSPLHFGNGTRLTVT.

Only a few counts were recorded for this clonotype. The genes are TRBV28 and TRBJ2-1; D may be TRBD2 (5 bases). V lost 0 bases to trimming and J lost 5 bases, with 11 bases between them. Germline assignment: CDR1 MDHEN and CDR2 SYDVKM. CDR3 length equals 15 residues. CDR3 in amino acids: CASSLWPGLDNEQFF. The CDR3 DNA reads TGTGCCAGCAGTTTATGGCCCGGACTCGACAATGAGCAGTTCTTC.

This rearrangement joins TRBV24-1 to TRBJ2-1; 8 nucleotides agree with TRBD1. The last part of the DNA fits TRBJ2-7 better; the J call may be wrong. The CDR3 runs to 12 residues. Germline assignment: CDR1 KGHDR and CDR2 SFDVKD. CDR3 in amino acids: CATGQGYNEQYF. In DNA form, the CDR3 reads TGTGCCACCGGACAGGGCTACAATGAGCAGTACTTC.

The chain couples TRBV7-9 to TRBJ1-1; 9 bases are a match to TRBD1. The CDR3 is 15 residues long. Germline V CDR1 and CDR2: SEHNR, FQNEAQ (reference sequence). Germline trimming cut 5 bases from V and 1 base from J; bases unmatched to any gene: 5. The CDR3 reads CASSKMTGGNTEAFF. The CDR3, as DNA: TGTGCCAGCAGCAAGATGACAGGGGGGAACACTGAAGCTTTCTTT.

CDR3 region: CSASPRGSGNSPLHF. The CDR3 bases are TGCAGTGCTAGTCCCCGTGGGTCCGGAAATTCACCCCTCCACTTT. The chain carries TRBV20-1 and TRBJ1-6; D gene ambiguous. Trimming removed 3 bases from V and 7 bases from J, with 16 bases in between. Germline-derived CDR1 and CDR2 are DFQATT and SNEGSKA (reference sequence). The CDR3 totals 15 residues.

This clonotype was recorded at least ten times. The chain is built from TRBV20-1 and TRBJ2-1; TRBD2 is a possible D gene (6 bases). Germline CDR1 reads DFQATT; CDR2 reads SNEGSKA (reference sequence). The CDR3 has 17 amino acids. The V end was cut by 0 bases, the J end by 4 bases, with 19 bases between. CDR3: CSARDQEGSARYNEQFF. CDR3 bases: TGCAGTGCTAGAGATCAGGAGGGCTCCGCTCGGTACAATGAGCAGTTCTTC.

J is TRBJ2-3 and V is TRBV20-1; 7 bases are a match to TRBD1. The CDR3 is made up of 18 amino acids. CDR1 and CDR2 (germline): DFQATT, SNEGSKA (reference sequence). Germline trimming cut 0 bases from V and 6 bases from J; bases unmatched to any gene: 18. As DNA, the CDR3 is TGCAGTGCTAGAGATCGTTCCATGACAGGGCCAGGGATGGATACGCAGTATTTT. It encodes CSARDRSMTGPGMDTQYF.

This clonotype has a handful of counts. The gene calls are TRBV12-3 or TRBV12-4 and TRBJ1-2; the D gene is possibly TRBD1 (6 bases). V lost 10 bases and J 8 bases, leaving 32 bases between the germline ends. This CDR3 has 17 amino acids. CDR3 coding DNA: TGTGCCACCCGCGGGAGGGGGTGGAAGGAGTTCCCACTGGGCTACACCTTC. Translation: CATRGRGWKEFPLGYTF.

V is TRBV5-4 and J is TRBJ2-7, with 7 bases identical to TRBD2. The J call may be mistaken, given a closer DNA end match to TRBJ2-5. This CDR3 comprises 17 residues. Germline V gives CDR1 SGHNT, CDR2 YYREEE (reference sequence). CDR3 sequence (DNA): TGTGCCAGCAGTTCCCCCCCAGCCACAAAGGGAGGGGAGACCCAGTACTTC. Amino acids: CASSSPPATKGGETQYF.

The rearrangement links TRBV27 to TRBJ1-1, with D possibly matching TRBD1 (5 bases). Trimming left V 3 bases short and J 4 bases short, with 15 bases between. Germline values: CDR1 MNHEY, CDR2 SMNVEV (reference sequence). The CDR3 covers 15 residues. The CDR3 protein is CASSFGAGKGTEAFF. The DNA of the CDR3 is TGTGCCAGCAGTTTTGGGGCAGGGAAGGGCACTGAAGCTTTCTTT.

The chain joins TRBV20-1 to TRBJ1-2; D is unclear. Trimming cost V 7 bases and J 8 bases, with 8 bases left between them. The CDR3 sequence is 9 residues long. The germline gives CDR1 DFQATT, CDR2 SNEGSKA (reference sequence). CDR3 DNA sequence: TGCAGTGGTAGTGAGGGCTACACCTTC. This gives the protein CSGSEGYTF.

The J gene is TRBJ1-1, the V gene TRBV20-1; D is possibly TRBD1 (5 bases). Per the germline V gene, CDR1 is DFQATT and CDR2 is SNEGSKA (reference sequence). This CDR3 is built from 13 residues. Trimming removed 3 bases from V and 5 bases from J, with 13 bases in between. In DNA form, the CDR3 reads TGCAGTGCTAGTGGGACTCCGGGAACTGAAGCTTTCTTT. Translation: CSASGTPGTEAFF.